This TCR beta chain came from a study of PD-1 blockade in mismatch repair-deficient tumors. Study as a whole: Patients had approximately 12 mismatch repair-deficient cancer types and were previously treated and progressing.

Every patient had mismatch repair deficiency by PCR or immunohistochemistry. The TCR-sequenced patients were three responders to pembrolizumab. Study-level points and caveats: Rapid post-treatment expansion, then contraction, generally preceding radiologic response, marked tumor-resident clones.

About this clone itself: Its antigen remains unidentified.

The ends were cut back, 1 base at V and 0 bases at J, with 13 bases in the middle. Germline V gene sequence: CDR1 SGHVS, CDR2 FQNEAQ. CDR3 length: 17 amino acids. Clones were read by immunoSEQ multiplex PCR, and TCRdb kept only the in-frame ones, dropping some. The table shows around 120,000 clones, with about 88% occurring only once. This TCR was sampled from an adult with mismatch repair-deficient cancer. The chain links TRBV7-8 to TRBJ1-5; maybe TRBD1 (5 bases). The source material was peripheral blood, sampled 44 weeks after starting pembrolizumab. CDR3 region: CASSLGGRDYSNQPQHF. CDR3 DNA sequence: TGTGCCAGCAGCTTAGGTGGCAGGGACTATAGCAATCAGCCCCAGCATTTT.